The text below deals with one T cell receptor beta chain. Its cognate antigen has yet to be identified. Base-call qualities are not available, and no considerably larger clone is one nucleotide away. V drops 3 bases and J drops 0 bases, leaving 5 bases in between. The germline V gene gives CDR1 as SGHTA and CDR2 as FQGNSA. The CDR3 contains 14 residues, cysteine and phenylalanine counted. The entry retains the CDR3 DNA only, 42 bases that are in frame from base 1. The cohort included roughly 29 patients with locally advanced or metastatic urothelial carcinoma who were treated at Memorial Sloan Kettering on a trial protocol. Peripheral blood mononuclear cells were collected pretreatment and during treatment, with between 1 and 8 total time points obtained per patient. The Qiagen DNeasy Blood extraction kit was used to purify genomic DNA from total PBMCs and tumor samples. PBMCs were collected pretreatment and during treatment, and were isolated and stored as previously described.

The sample belongs to a study of PD-L1 blockade in urothelial cancer (dated by TCRdb to the late 2010s). A note on the overall study: Therapy was started at some point between 2014 and 2016 for all patients, and atezolizumab 1,200 mg was administered intravenously every 3 weeks. About 10 patients achieved durable clinical benefit and approximately 20 did not. In the same patients, whole exome sequencing and RNA sequencing of pretreatment tumors were performed in addition to TCR sequencing. The study, an exploratory multi-omic analysis, examined somatic, immune and clinical correlates of response to PD-L1 blockade with atezolizumab in urothelial cancer. Durable clinical benefit meant progression-free survival longer than 6 months, and TCR features were also tested against progression-free and overall survival. An ECOG performance status of 0 or 1 was recorded for the patients, and 0 to 3 prior chemotherapy regimens had been received by the patients. About nine tenths of the roughly 29 patients were identified as males with urothelial cancer of bladder origin, and a prior smoking history was reported by 18 of 29 patients. Blood samples gave median yields of roughly 150,000 T cells and 80,000 or so unique TCRs, along with a median clonality of 0.080. TCR sequencing covered pretreatment tumor samples and matched, serially collected peripheral blood taken before and after atezolizumab treatment. Blood samples were analyzed at two time points: 3 weeks after treatment start (second dose) and 6 weeks after treatment start. Pretreatment blood TCR-seq was available for under 35 patients, at least one posttreatment blood collection was obtained for 25 or so patients, and tumor TCR-seq was available for 25 or so patients. Paper-wide results and their limitations: A pretreatment peripheral blood TCR clonality below the median was linked to improved progression-free and overall survival. Because the sample size was small (n ≈ 30) and many exploratory analyses were performed, the results are intended to be hypothesis-generating. Patients with durable benefit showed greater expansion of tumor-associated TCR clones in peripheral blood 3 weeks after starting treatment (n = 22, p = 0.022).

Each PCR received spiked-in synthetic TCR analog templates so that absolute template abundance could be estimated from read counts. The immunoSEQ assay was used to amplify TCRbeta CDR3 regions from genomic DNA with bias-controlled V and J gene primers. Sequencing of rearranged TCRbeta segments was done at approximately 20X coverage. The authors' analysis ran thus. Clustering was used to correct sequencing errors, and CDR3s were annotated against IMGT to assign V, D and J genes. Downstream analyses used only productive TCRbeta rearrangements, leaving out any out-of-frame or stop-codon sequences. To compute clonality, Shannon entropy was normalized by the log of the number of unique productive sequences and then subtracted from one. Clones differing between time points or between blood and tumor were identified by Fisher's exact test with Benjamini-Hochberg correction at adjusted p below 0.01. This is the immuneACCESS table as TCRdb keeps it, with only in-frame sequences that have V and J called. A part of the clones is gone; compared with another copy, unresolved V genes explain less than half, and the rest is unexplained. From that table come the V and J calls and clone size; the DNA was used to work out D and trimming. For this sample there are about 83,000 clones; about nine tenths appear just once. The ten top clones hold 4.5% to 6.5% of the sample.

This material consisted of PBMCs, taken around atezolizumab (anti-PD-L1) treatment. The sequence is built from TRBV7-2 and TRBJ1-4; the D gene is perhaps TRBD1, from 5 matching bases. This sequence was found in a woman between 70 and 85 years old with urothelial cancer. The DNA reads as follows: TGTGCCAGCAGCTTCAGGGCAACTAATGAAAAACTGTTTTTT. It translates as CASSFRATNEKLFF.